This T cell receptor beta chain was profiled in a study of T-cell memory formation after mild COVID-19. CDR1 is LGHNA and CDR2 is YNFKEQ in the germline V gene. Trimming removed 6 bases at V and 5 bases at J, with 14 bases between. The CDR3 spans 13 residues. TCRdb passed the 5' RACE reads through MiXCR, listing each CDR3 protein once. Here the sample spans about 140,000 distinct CDR3 sequences, more than 13% being singletons. At least ten counts were recorded for this clonotype. The chain is built from TRBV4-2 and TRBJ2-7; D is unresolved. Sequenced material: PBMCs or a T cell subset sorted from them (not recorded which). The receptor comes from an adult woman who had mild COVID-19 (a few samples of this study predate the infection). Cell type and time point are not known. The CDR3 DNA follows: TGTGCCAGCAGATCGACGGGCGGACACGAGCAGTACTTC. Amino acid sequence: CASRSTGGHEQYF.